Below, 28 T cell receptor beta chains from the same sample are listed, as sequenced in a study of glioma-infiltrating T cells. Using RNA template, CDR3s of TCR alpha and beta were amplified with iRepertoire arm-PCR. One entry per CDR3 protein results from TCRdb running MiXCR on the multiplex PCR reads. The table includes tens of thousands of distinct CDR3 sequences, 20% to 25% detected once. The material sequenced was glioma tissue, nonneoplastic brain tissue, or PBMCs (not recorded which). The receptor set was obtained from a human donor with low-grade glioma or glioblastoma, undergoing nonglioma brain surgery, or in good health (not recorded which).

This clonotype was seen repeatedly, ten times or more. V is TRBV20-1 and J is TRBJ2-1; D is perhaps TRBD2 (6 bases). This CDR3 is 15 amino acids long. Germline V CDR1 and CDR2: DFQATT, SNEGSKA (reference sequence). The V end lost 2 bases, the J end lost 9 bases, and 20 bases lay between the germline ends. Here the CDR3 DNA reads TGCAGTGCTAGAAATCCCGGATGGAGGGGAAGTGAGCAGTTCTTC. Residues: CSARNPGWRGSEQFF.

This clonotype came up a few times. This chain uses TRBV19 with TRBJ2-3; possibly TRBD2 for D (6 bases). CDR1 is LNHDA, CDR2 SQIVND, per germline (reference sequence). The CDR3 length is 16 residues. V was shortened by 5 bases and J by 1 base, with 16 bases between the two germline ends. CDR3 loop: CASSAWRGEGTDTQYF. The CDR3 DNA sequence: TGTGCCAGTAGTGCATGGCGGGGAGAGGGCACAGATACGCAGTATTTT.

This clonotype has a handful of counts. This rearrangement joins TRBV29-1 to TRBJ1-1, with D unresolved. The CDR3 sequence is 12 residues long. Trimming pared 4 bases from V and 4 bases from J, leaving 10 bases between. The germline V gene has CDR1 SQVTM and CDR2 ANQGSEA. The CDR3 spells CSVVAEVTEAFF. Here the CDR3 DNA reads TGCAGCGTTGTAGCGGAAGTCACTGAAGCTTTCTTT.

There are many counts of this clonotype. The genes are TRBV20-1 and TRBJ1-5, with TRBD1 as a possible D gene (5 bases). The V end lost 1 base, the J end lost 2 bases, and 12 bases lay between the germline ends. CDR1 and CDR2 from the germline V gene are DFQATT and SNEGSKA (reference sequence). The CDR3 totals 15 residues. In DNA form, the CDR3 reads TGCAGTGCTAGAGGGTCGAGGGGTCGCAATCAGCCCCAGCATTTT. This sequence encodes CSARGSRGRNQPQHF.

This clonotype was observed a few times. The chain couples TRBV19 to TRBJ1-4; D is possibly TRBD1 (5 bases). Between the trimmed V and J ends, which lost 8 bases and 3 bases, there was a span of 25 bases. CDR1 is LNHDA and CDR2 is SQIVND in the germline V gene (reference sequence). This CDR3 has 18 residues. The CDR3 DNA follows: TGTGCCAGTTCTCCGGGACTGTTGAACTTCCAGTCTAATGAAAAACTGTTTTTT. It yields the protein CASSPGLLNFQSNEKLFF.

This clonotype has at least ten counts. The V gene is TRBV2, the J gene TRBJ1-2; weak D call: TRBD1 (5 bases). Trimming took 5 bases from V and 8 from J, leaving 15 bases between them. Germline V gene data show CDR1 as SNHLY and CDR2 as FYNNEI. The CDR3 sequence is 13 residues long. The CDR3 reads CASSLTTVSGYTF. CDR3 nucleotide sequence: TGTGCCAGCAGTCTTACGACAGTTTCCGGCTACACCTTC.

At least ten counts were recorded for this clonotype. The CDR3 nucleotides are TGTGCCAGCAGCAATAGCGCCTCCACAGATACGCAGTATTTT. Its translation is CASSNSASTDTQYF. The chain joins TRBV7-9 to TRBJ2-3, with D possibly matching TRBD2 (5 bases). There are 14 residues in the CDR3. The germline CDR1 and CDR2 sequences are SEHNR and FQNEAQ (reference sequence). Trimming took off 5 bases at V and 2 bases at J, with 11 bases between the two ends.

This clonotype occurred many times. The rearrangement joins TRBV2 to TRBJ1-2; D uncertain. Germline CDR1 is SNHLY and CDR2 is FYNNEI. The CDR3 consists of 14 residues. Trimming cost V 4 bases and J 8 bases, with 17 bases left between them. Here the CDR3 DNA reads TGTGCCAGCAGTGGTTTGTCGTCCTATGAAGGCTACACCTTC. Translation: CASSGLSSYEGYTF.

This clonotype was observed many times. V gene TRBV2 combines with J gene TRBJ1-2; D uncertain. The V end lost 6 bases, the J end lost 5 bases, and 10 bases lay between the germline ends. This CDR3 region has 12 residues. Germline assignment: CDR1 SNHLY and CDR2 FYNNEI. CDR3 in amino acids: CASRAFEYGYTF. DNA of the CDR3: TGTGCCAGCAGGGCCTTCGAGTATGGCTACACCTTC.

The rearrangement uses TRBV5-1 and TRBJ2-1; 9 bases are a match to TRBD1. Per the germline V gene, CDR1 is SGHRS and CDR2 is YFSETQ. V shed 4 bases and J 2 bases; nucleotides not matched to a gene: 4. The CDR3 runs 15 residues. The CDR3 bases are TGCGCCAGCAGCGGCGGACAGGGGACCTACAATGAGCAGTTCTTC. Its translation: CASSGGQGTYNEQFF.

The table lists this clonotype with a few counts. V is TRBV9 and J is TRBJ1-3; D remains ambiguous. V was pared by 0 bases and J by 2 bases, with 6 bases between. The CDR3 loop spans 14 amino acids. Germline loops: CDR1 SGDLS, CDR2 YYNGEE. The CDR3 protein is CASSVVVPGNTIYF. In nucleotides, the CDR3 is TGTGCCAGCAGCGTAGTAGTGCCTGGAAACACCATATATTTT.

Many counts were recorded for this clonotype. The V call is TRBV20-1, the J call TRBJ2-1, with 9 bases matching TRBD2. The V and J ends lost 0 bases and 7 bases, in that order; junction bases with no gene match: 7. The CDR3 is made up of 15 amino acids. Germline V gives CDR1 DFQATT, CDR2 SNEGSKA (reference sequence). In DNA, the CDR3 is TGCAGTGCTAGAGATCCAGCGGGGGGTTATAATGAGCAGTTCTTC. This codes for CSARDPAGGYNEQFF.

This clonotype was counted many times. The V and J genes are TRBV2 and TRBJ1-6, with a possible D match to TRBD1 (6 bases). The CDR3 is 15 residues long. Germline V CDR1 and CDR2: SNHLY, FYNNEI. The V gene lost 4 bases and the J gene lost 7 bases, with 14 bases spanning the gap. The chain's CDR3 is CASSGRWQGNSPLHF. CDR3 in DNA: TGTGCCAGCAGTGGAAGGTGGCAGGGGAATTCACCCCTCCACTTT.

This clonotype was detected ten times or more. This chain links TRBV4-2 with TRBJ2-1; D is possibly TRBD2 (6 bases). Trimming removed 4 bases at V and 1 base at J, with 11 bases between. Germline loops: CDR1 LGHNA, CDR2 YNFKEQ. This CDR3 has 15 residues. CDR3 sequence (DNA): TGTGCCAGCAGCCTCCCGGGACTTTCCTACAATGAGCAGTTCTTC. Translating gives CASSLPGLSYNEQFF.

This clonotype was observed a single time. One junction end does not reproduce the germline sequence, and a read error may be involved. V and J are TRBV6-1 and TRBJ1-5; D is unresolved. This CDR3 is 15 amino acids long. Per the germline V gene, CDR1 is MNHNS and CDR2 is SASEGT. In nucleotides, the CDR3 is TGCCCCAGCAGTCTTGACCGGGCCCCCAATCAGCCCCAGCATTTT. This encodes CPSSLDRAPNQPQHF.

This clonotype appeared many times. This rearrangement joins TRBV2 to TRBJ2-5; D possibly matches TRBD1 or TRBD2 (6 bases each). The V end was cut by 2 bases, the J end by 0 bases, with 10 bases between. Per germline, CDR1 SNHLY and CDR2 FYNNEI. The length of the CDR3 is 15 residues. CDR3 sequence (DNA): TGTGCCAGCAGTGAATGGGGGGCGAACCAAGAGACCCAGTACTTC. Translated: CASSEWGANQETQYF.

This clonotype has only a few counts. The CDR3 spells CASSQDLRTNYGYTF. CDR3 sequence (DNA): TGTGCCAGCAGCCAAGATTTGAGAACTAACTATGGCTACACCTTC. The V call is TRBV14, the J call TRBJ1-2; no clear D. Per the germline V gene, CDR1 is SGHDN and CDR2 is FVKESK. Trimming pared 0 bases from V and 0 bases from J, leaving 8 bases between. This CDR3 has 15 residues.

This clonotype was counted ten times or more. The V gene is TRBV4-1, the J gene TRBJ2-3, with unresolved D. The CDR3 is made up of 13 amino acids. Deletions cut 3 bases from V and 2 bases from J, with 6 bases between. Germline loops: CDR1 MGHRA, CDR2 YSYEKL. As DNA, the CDR3 is TGCGCCAGCAGCCAGACGCTCACAGATACGCAGTATTTT. Translated: CASSQTLTDTQYF.

This clonotype was seen repeatedly, ten times or more. This chain links TRBV20-1 with TRBJ1-1, with 8 bases lining up with TRBD1. V lost 2 bases, J lost 5 bases, and 10 bases stayed unmatched. The CDR3 runs 15 residues. Germline V gives CDR1 DFQATT, CDR2 SNEGSKA (reference sequence). CDR3 sequence: CSARTPGTGETEAFF. CDR3 bases: TGCAGTGCTAGAACACCTGGGACAGGTGAAACTGAAGCTTTCTTT.

This clonotype has ten or more counts. V and J are TRBV20-1 and TRBJ1-2; a possible D gene is TRBD1 (5 bases). The CDR3 covers 14 residues. Germline V gene data show CDR1 as DFQATT and CDR2 as SNEGSKA (reference sequence). V was trimmed by 3 bases and J by 3 bases, leaving 14 bases between them. The CDR3: CSARGAGPYYGYTF. CDR3 coding DNA: TGCAGTGCTAGGGGCGCAGGGCCCTACTATGGCTACACCTTC.

Of note for this clonotype: This could be a read error, since a much larger clone is one nucleotide away. The J gene is TRBJ2-2, the V gene TRBV6-1; D is unresolved. The CDR3 consists of 14 residues. The V end was cut by 5 bases, the J end by 3 bases, with 10 bases between. Per the germline V gene, CDR1 is MNHNS and CDR2 is SASEGT. The CDR3 region is CASSLQRYTGELFF. The CDR3 DNA is TGTGCCAGCAGTTTGCAGCGTTACACCGGGGAGCTGTTTTTT.

The chain carries TRBV7-9 and TRBJ2-5; D is unresolved. The ends were cut back, 5 bases at V and 4 bases at J, with 14 bases in the middle. This CDR3 has 14 amino acids. Germline V gene data show CDR1 as SEHNR and CDR2 as FQNEAQ (reference sequence). The CDR3 loop is CASSLTTARETQYF. DNA of the CDR3: TGTGCCAGCAGCCTCACAACGGCGAGAGAGACCCAGTACTTC.

In its sample, this clonotype was seen many times. CDR3 residues: CASSYAKTGYEQYF. DNA of the CDR3: TGTGCCAGCAGTTACGCCAAGACAGGGTACGAGCAGTACTTC. The chain employs TRBV6-6 and TRBJ2-7; 7 nucleotides line up with TRBD1. Germline lookup yields CDR1 MNHNY and CDR2 SVGAGI (reference sequence). The CDR3 has 14 amino acids. Trimming at V came to 2 bases and at J to 4 bases, leaving 5 bases not matched to a gene.

In its sample, this clonotype was seen many times. The rearrangement uses TRBV20-1 and TRBJ1-2; 7 positions match TRBD1. This CDR3 has 15 amino acids. Germline V gene lookup returns CDR1 DFQATT and CDR2 SNEGSKA (reference sequence). Germline trimming cut 6 bases from V and 5 bases from J; bases unmatched to any gene: 15. The CDR3 sequence: CSADGPRGPGYGYTF. DNA of the CDR3: TGCAGTGCGGACGGCCCGAGGGGGCCGGGGTATGGCTACACCTTC.

This clonotype is medium-sized by share. This chain uses TRBV20-1 with TRBJ2-3; a weak D match, TRBD1 (5 bases). The CDR3 runs 13 residues. Germline V gene lookup returns CDR1 DFQATT and CDR2 SNEGSKA (reference sequence). V shed 3 bases and J shed 4 bases, with 11 bases lying between them. The CDR3 loop reads CSARQVRADTQYF. The CDR3 DNA reads TGCAGTGCTAGGCAGGTCAGGGCAGATACGCAGTATTTT.

This clonotype has a count of ten or more. The chain carries TRBV10-3 and TRBJ2-7, with no clear D. Germline CDR1 is ENHRY and CDR2 is SYGVKD. The CDR3 extends over 15 amino acids. Trimming took 0 bases from V and 7 from J, leaving 16 bases between them. The CDR3 coding sequence is TGTGCCATCAGTGAGTCGACCGGTCCAGAACTGGAGCAGTACTTC. As protein: CAISESTGPELEQYF.

At least ten counts were recorded for this clonotype. The V gene is TRBV2, the J gene TRBJ1-1; D perhaps matches TRBD1 (6 bases). Trimming left V 10 bases short and J 3 bases short, with 15 bases between. CDR3 size: 13 residues. Germline loops: CDR1 SNHLY, CDR2 FYNNEI. The CDR3 loop reads CAKGWGADTEAFF. The CDR3 DNA is TGTGCCAAGGGTTGGGGGGCCGACACTGAAGCTTTCTTT.

This rearrangement joins TRBV7-9 to TRBJ2-1, with TRBD1 matching over 10 bases. This CDR3 spans 15 amino acids. The germline CDR1 and CDR2 sequences are SEHNR and FQNEAQ (reference sequence). Unmatched junction bases numbered 8, after V lost 6 bases and J lost 6 bases. In DNA, the CDR3 is TGTGCCAGCAGTGACCGGGACAGGGGTGTCAATGAGCAGTTCTTC. Translated, it gives CASSDRDRGVNEQFF.